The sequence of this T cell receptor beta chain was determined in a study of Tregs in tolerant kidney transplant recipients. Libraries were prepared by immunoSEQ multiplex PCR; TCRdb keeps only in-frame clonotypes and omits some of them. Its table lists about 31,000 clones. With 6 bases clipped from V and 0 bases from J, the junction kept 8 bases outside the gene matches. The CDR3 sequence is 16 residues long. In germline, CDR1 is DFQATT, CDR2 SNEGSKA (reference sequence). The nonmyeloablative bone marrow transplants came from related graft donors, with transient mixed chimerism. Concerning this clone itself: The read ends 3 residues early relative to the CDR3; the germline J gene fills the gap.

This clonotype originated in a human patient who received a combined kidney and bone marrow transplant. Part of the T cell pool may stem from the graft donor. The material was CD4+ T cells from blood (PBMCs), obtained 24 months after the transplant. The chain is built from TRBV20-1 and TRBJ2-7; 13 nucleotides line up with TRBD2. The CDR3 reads CSARPGTSGNSYEQYF. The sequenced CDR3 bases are TGCAGTGCCAGACCAGGGACTAGCGGGAACTCCTACGAG.